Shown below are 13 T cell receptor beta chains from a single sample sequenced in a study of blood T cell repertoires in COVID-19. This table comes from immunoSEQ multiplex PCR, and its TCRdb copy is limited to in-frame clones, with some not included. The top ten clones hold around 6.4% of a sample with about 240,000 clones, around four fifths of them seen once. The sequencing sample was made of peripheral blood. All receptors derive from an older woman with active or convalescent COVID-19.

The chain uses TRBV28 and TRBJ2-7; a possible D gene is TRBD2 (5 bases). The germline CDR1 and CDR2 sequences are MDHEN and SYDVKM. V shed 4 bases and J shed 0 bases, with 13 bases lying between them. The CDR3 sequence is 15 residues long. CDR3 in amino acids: CASSSGGGSSYEQYV. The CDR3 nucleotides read TGTGCCAGCAGTTCCGGAGGAGGCAGCTCCTACGAGCAGTACGTC.

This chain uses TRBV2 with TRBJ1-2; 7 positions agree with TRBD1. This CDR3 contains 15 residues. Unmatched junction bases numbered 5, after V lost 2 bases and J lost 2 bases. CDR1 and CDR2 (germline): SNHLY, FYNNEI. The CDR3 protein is CASSENGQANYGYTF. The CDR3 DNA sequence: TGTGCCAGCAGTGAAAATGGACAGGCGAACTATGGCTACACCTTC. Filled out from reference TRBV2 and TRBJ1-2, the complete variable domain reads EPEVTQTPSHQVTQMGQEVILRCVPISNHLYFYWYRQILGQKVEFLVSFYNNEISEKSEIFDDQFSVERPDGSNFTLKIRSTKLEDSAMYFCASSENGQANYGYTFGSGTRLTVV.

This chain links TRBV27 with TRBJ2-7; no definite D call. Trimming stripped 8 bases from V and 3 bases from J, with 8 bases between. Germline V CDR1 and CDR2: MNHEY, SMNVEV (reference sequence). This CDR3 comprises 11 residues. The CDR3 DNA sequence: TGTGCCAGCCGCGGCAACTACGAGCAGTACTTC. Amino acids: CASRGNYEQYF.

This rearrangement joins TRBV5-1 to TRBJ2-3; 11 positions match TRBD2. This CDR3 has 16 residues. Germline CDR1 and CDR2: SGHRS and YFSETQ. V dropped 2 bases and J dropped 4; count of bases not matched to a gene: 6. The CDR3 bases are TGCGCCAGCAGCTTATCACTAGCGGGAGAGGCAGATACGCAGTATTTT. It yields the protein CASSLSLAGEADTQYF.

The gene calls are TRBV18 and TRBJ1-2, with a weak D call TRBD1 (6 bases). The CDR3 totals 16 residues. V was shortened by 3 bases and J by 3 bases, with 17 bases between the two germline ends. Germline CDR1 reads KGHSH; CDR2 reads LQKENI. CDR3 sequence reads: CASSPSREGGDYGYTF. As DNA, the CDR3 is TGTGCCAGCTCACCCTCGCGCGAGGGGGGGGACTATGGCTACACCTTC. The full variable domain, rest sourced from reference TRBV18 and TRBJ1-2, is NAGVMQNPRHLVRRRGQEARLRCSPMKGHSHVYWYRQLPEEGLKFMVYLQKENIIDESGMPKERFSAEFPKEGPSILRIQQVVRGDSAAYFCASSPSREGGDYGYTFGSGTRLTVV.

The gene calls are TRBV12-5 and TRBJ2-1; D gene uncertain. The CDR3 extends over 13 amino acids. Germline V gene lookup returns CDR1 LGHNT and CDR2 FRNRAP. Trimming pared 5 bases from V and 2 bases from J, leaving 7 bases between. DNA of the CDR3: TGTGCTAGTGGTCAAGACACCTACAATGAGCAGTTCTTC. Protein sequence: CASGQDTYNEQFF.

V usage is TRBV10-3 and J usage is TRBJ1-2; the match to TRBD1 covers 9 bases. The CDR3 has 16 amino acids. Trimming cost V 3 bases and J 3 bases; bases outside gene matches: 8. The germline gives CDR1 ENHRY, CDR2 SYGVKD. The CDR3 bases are TGTGCCATCAGTGACCTCCGGGACAGGGATTACTATGGCTACACCTTC. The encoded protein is CAISDLRDRDYYGYTF.

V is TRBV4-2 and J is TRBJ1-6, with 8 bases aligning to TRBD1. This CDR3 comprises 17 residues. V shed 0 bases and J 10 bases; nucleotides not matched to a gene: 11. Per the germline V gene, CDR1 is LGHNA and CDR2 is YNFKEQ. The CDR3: CASSQEDRGALWSPLHF. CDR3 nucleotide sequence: TGTGCCAGCAGCCAAGAAGACAGGGGCGCCCTTTGGTCACCCCTCCACTTT.

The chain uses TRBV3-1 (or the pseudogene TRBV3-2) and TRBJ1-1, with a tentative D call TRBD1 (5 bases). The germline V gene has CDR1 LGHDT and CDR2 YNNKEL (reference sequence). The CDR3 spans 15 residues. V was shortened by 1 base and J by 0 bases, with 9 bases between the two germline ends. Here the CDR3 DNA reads TGTGCCAGCAGCCAAGTTGAAGGGGTGAACACTGAAGCTTTCTTT. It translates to CASSQVEGVNTEAFF.

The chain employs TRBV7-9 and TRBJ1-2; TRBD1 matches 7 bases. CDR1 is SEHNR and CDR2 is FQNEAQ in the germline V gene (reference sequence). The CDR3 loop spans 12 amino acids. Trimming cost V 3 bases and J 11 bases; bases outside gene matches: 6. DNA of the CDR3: TGTGCCAGCAGCTTGGAAACAGGGGTGTACACCTTC. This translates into CASSLETGVYTF.

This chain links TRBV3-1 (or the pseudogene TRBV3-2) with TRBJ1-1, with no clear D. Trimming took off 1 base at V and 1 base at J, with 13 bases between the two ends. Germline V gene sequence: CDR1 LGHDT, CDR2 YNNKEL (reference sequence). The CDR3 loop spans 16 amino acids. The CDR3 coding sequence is TGTGCCAGCAGCCAAGTGACAAGATCCTCGAACACTGAAGCTTTCTTT. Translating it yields CASSQVTRSSNTEAFF.

The CDR3 is CASSFRLAGEETQYF. The CDR3 nucleotides are TGTGCCAGCAGCTTTAGACTAGCGGGGGAGGAGACCCAGTACTTC. J is TRBJ2-5 and V is TRBV7-2; the match to TRBD2 covers 12 bases. The trim removed 3 bases at V and 5 bases at J, leaving 4 bases unmatched. The CDR3 extends over 15 amino acids. The germline CDR1 and CDR2 sequences are SGHTA and FQGNSA. The variable domain in full, completed from reference TRBV7-2 and TRBJ2-5, reads GAGVSQSPSNKVTEKGKDVELRCDPISGHTALYWYRQSLGQGLEFLIYFQGNSAPDKSGLPSDRFSAERTGGSVSTLTIQRTQQEDSAVYLCASSFRLAGEETQYFGPGTRLLVL.

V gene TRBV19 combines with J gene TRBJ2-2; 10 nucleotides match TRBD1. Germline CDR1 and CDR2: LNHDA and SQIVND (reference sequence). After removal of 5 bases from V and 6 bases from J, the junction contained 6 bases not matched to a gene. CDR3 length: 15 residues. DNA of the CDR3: TGTGCCAGTAGTGACAGGGGGCGGGTAGCCGGGGAGCTGTTTTTT. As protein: CASSDRGRVAGELFF.